Listed below are T cell receptor beta chains from one sample, sequenced in a study of T cell repertoires in ileal Crohn's disease. The assay was immunoSEQ multiplex PCR, and TCRdb's table has in-frame clones only and misses some. The repertoire holds 4,500 to 7,000 clones, with over 70% as singletons. Sequencing used ileal tissue. The receptors shown here come from an adult with Crohn's disease. The CDR3 runs from the conserved cysteine through the conserved F or W. A D gene is named only where the DNA matches it firmly. Clone size appears in some rows only: once, few, many, or a class for an expanded clone.

j_gene	v_gene	d_gene	abundance	CDR3aa	CDR3nt
TRBJ1-6	TRBV11-2	NA	NA	CASSLAYNSPLHF	TGTGCCAGCAGCTTAGCCTATAATTCACCCCTCCACTTT
TRBJ1-1	TRBV5-1	NA	NA	CASSVRVPDATTEAFF	TGCGCCAGCAGCGTCAGGGTCCCCGATGCCACCACTGAAGCTTTCTTT
TRBJ2-5	TRBV7-2	TRBD2	NA	CASSLEGLAGTQETQYF	TGTGCCAGCAGCTTAGAGGGACTAGCGGGGACCCAAGAGACCCAGTACTTC
TRBJ1-4	TRBV7-2	TRBD1	NA	CASSSRTGLNEKLFF	TGTGCCAGCAGCTCCCGGACAGGGCTTAATGAAAAACTGTTTTTT
TRBJ1-6	TRBV18	NA	few	CASSPSDRTNSPLHF	TGTGCCAGCTCACCATCCGACAGGACCAATTCACCCCTCCACTTT
TRBJ1-1	TRBV5-6	NA	few	CASSLYTTEAFF	TGTGCCAGCAGCTTGTACACAACTGAAGCTTTCTTT
TRBJ2-1	TRBV7-9	TRBD2	once	CASSYKMGRVDEQFF	TGTGCCAGCAGTTACAAAATGGGGAGGGTCGATGAGCAGTTCTTC
TRBJ1-1	TRBV7-9	NA	NA	CASSRYTEAFF	TGTGCCAGCAGCCGTTACACTGAAGCTTTCTTT
TRBJ1-2	TRBV6-6	NA	NA	CASSYAGNGYTF	TGTGCCAGCAGTTATGCAGGGAATGGCTACACCTTC
TRBJ1-3	TRBV6-5	NA	NA	CASSYSSRGSGNTIYF	TGTGCCAGCAGTTACTCGAGTAGAGGTTCTGGAAACACCATATATTTT
TRBJ1-2	TRBV19	NA	NA	CASRAAGASNYGYTF	TGTGCCAGTAGAGCGGCCGGGGCCTCTAACTATGGCTACACCTTC
TRBJ1-1	TRBV5-1	TRBD1	NA	CASSEGMGTGRMTEAFF	TGCGCCAGCAGCGAGGGGATGGGGACAGGTAGAATGACTGAAGCTTTCTTT
TRBJ2-7	TRBV9	TRBD1	NA	CASSLDPGQGAFEQYF	TGTGCCAGCAGCTTAGATCCGGGACAGGGGGCATTCGAGCAGTACTTC
TRBJ2-7	TRBV6-5	NA	medium-sized	CASSRRGPYEQYF	TGTGCCAGCAGCCGACGGGGACCCTACGAGCAGTACTTC
TRBJ2-3	TRBV9	TRBD2	NA	CASTTWASGGTDTQYF	TGTGCCAGCACCACCTGGGCTAGCGGGGGAACAGATACGCAGTATTTT
TRBJ1-5	TRBV7-9	NA	NA	CASSLAGDQPQHF	TGTGCCAGCAGCTTAGCGGGGGATCAGCCCCAGCATTTT
TRBJ2-2	TRBV5-1	TRBD1	few	CATGTGSGELFF	TGCGCCACAGGGACAGGGTCCGGGGAGCTGTTTTTT
TRBJ1-4	TRBV7-9	TRBD1	few	CASSLQGETTNEKLFF	TGTGCCAGCAGCTTACAGGGGGAGACAACTAATGAAAAACTGTTTTTT
TRBJ1-3	TRBV28	NA	NA	CASSLPASGNTIYF	TGTGCCAGCAGTTTGCCAGCCTCTGGAAACACCATATATTTT
TRBJ1-4	TRBV30	TRBD1	NA	CAWSLATGTGGEKLFF	TGTGCCTGGAGTCTGGCCACCGGGACAGGAGGGGAAAAACTGTTTTTT
TRBJ1-2	TRBV6-1	NA	NA	CASSDNPRTVYGYTF	TGTGCCAGCAGTGACAACCCCCGGACAGTTTATGGCTACACCTTC
TRBJ1-6	TRBV19	NA	few	CASSTGTPYNSPLHF	TGTGCCAGTAGTACTGGGACGCCATATAATTCACCCCTCCACTTT
TRBJ1-3	TRBV7-9	NA	once	CASSSGVVGNTIYF	TGTGCCAGCAGCTCGGGGGTCGTGGGAAACACCATATATTTT
TRBJ2-3	TRBV5-1	TRBD2	NA	CASSPVTSGGATQYF	TGCGCCAGCAGCCCCGTTACTAGCGGGGGGGCTACGCAGTATTTT
TRBJ2-7	TRBV9	TRBD2	NA	CASSVSASGVNEQYF	TGTGCCAGCAGCGTTTCGGCTAGCGGGGTGAACGAGCAGTACTTC
TRBJ2-2	TRBV6-6	NA	NA	CASRPTGPAGELFF	TGTGCCAGCAGGCCGACTGGGCCCGCCGGGGAGCTGTTTTTT
TRBJ1-1	TRBV28	NA	NA	CASKGAGEAFF	TGTGCCAGCAAAGGGGCAGGGGAAGCTTTCTTT
TRBJ2-7	TRBV14	NA	NA	CASSQTQGTLPYEQYF	TGTGCCAGCAGCCAAACACAGGGTACCCTTCCCTACGAGCAGTACTTC
TRBJ1-1	TRBV5-1	NA	NA	CASSLGHLNTEAFF	TGCGCCAGCAGCTTGGGACATCTGAACACTGAAGCTTTCTTT
TRBJ1-2	TRBV5-1	NA	NA	CASSFNRKGGYTF	TGCGCCAGCAGCTTCAACAGGAAGGGTGGCTACACCTTC
TRBJ1-1	TRBV14	TRBD1	few	CASSQQGAFITEAFF	TGTGCCAGCAGCCAACAGGGGGCCTTTATCACTGAAGCTTTCTTT
TRBJ1-1	TRBV2	NA	NA	CASSSDPSLNTEAFF	TGTGCCAGCAGCTCGGACCCCTCCTTGAACACTGAAGCTTTCTTT
TRBJ1-5	TRBV6-1	NA	once	CASSEALRGARGPQHF	TGTGCCAGCAGTGAAGCGTTGAGGGGGGCCCGAGGGCCCCAGCATTTT
TRBJ1-1	TRBV5-6	TRBD1	NA	CASSLVTGGNTEAFF	TGTGCCAGCAGCTTGGTGACAGGGGGAAACACTGAAGCTTTCTTT
TRBJ1-2	TRBV18	TRBD1	NA	CASSPDRDYGYTF	TGTGCCAGCTCCCCGGACAGGGACTATGGCTACACCTTC
TRBJ2-1	TRBV11-2	TRBD1	NA	CASSPRTGSKDEQFF	TGTGCCAGCAGCCCAAGGACAGGGTCTAAGGATGAGCAGTTCTTC
TRBJ1-4	TRBV5-6	TRBD1	NA	CASSPGQGNEKLFF	TGTGCCAGCAGCCCGGGACAGGGAAATGAAAAACTGTTTTTT
TRBJ1-5	TRBV19	NA	NA	CASTTPTHRALNQPQHF	TGTGCCAGTACCACTCCGACACACAGGGCGCTCAATCAGCCCCAGCATTTT
TRBJ1-2	TRBV19	NA	NA	CASSIDGRALYGYTF	TGTGCCAGTAGTATAGACGGCAGGGCTCTCTATGGCTACACCTTC
TRBJ2-1	TRBV7-9	NA	NA	CASSPQGQHNEQFF	TGTGCCAGCAGCCCCCAAGGACAGCACAATGAGCAGTTCTTC
TRBJ2-3	TRBV28	TRBD2	once	CASMLSGGADTQYF	TGTGCCAGCATGCTCAGCGGGGGGGCGGATACGCAGTATTTT
TRBJ2-1	TRBV5-1	NA	once	CASSLVVGHEQFF	TGCGCCAGCAGCTTGGTGGTGGGCCATGAGCAGTTCTTC
TRBJ1-4	TRBV18	TRBD1	NA	CASSLTGGGMATNEKLFF	TGTGCCAGCTCCCTGACAGGGGGAGGAATGGCAACTAATGAAAAACTGTTTTTT
TRBJ2-3	TRBV5-1	NA	NA	CASSLAMGGGTTDTQYF	TGCGCCAGCAGCTTGGCCATGGGCGGGGGCACAACAGATACGCAGTATTTT
TRBJ1-1	TRBV6-6	NA	NA	CASSWWMNTEAFF	TGTGCCAGCAGTTGGTGGATGAACACTGAAGCTTTCTTT
TRBJ2-1	TRBV28	TRBD1	NA	CASSSPGTGGYNEQFF	TGTGCCAGCAGTTCCCCCGGGACAGGGGGGTACAATGAGCAGTTCTTC
TRBJ2-3	TRBV6-1	NA	NA	CASDRTDTQYF	TGTGCCAGCGACAGAACAGATACGCAGTATTTT
TRBJ2-3	TRBV6-6	TRBD2	NA	CASSYPASGGADTQYF	TGTGCCAGCAGTTACCCGGCTAGCGGGGGAGCAGATACGCAGTATTTT
TRBJ1-4	TRBV5-1	NA	NA	CASSGTSVDEKLFF	TGCGCCAGCAGCGGCACAAGTGTCGATGAAAAACTGTTTTTT